This T cell receptor (beta chain) was profiled in a study of monozygotic twins with inflammatory bowel disease. The CDR3 totals 15 residues. Germline V gives CDR1 SGHRS, CDR2 YFSETQ. Each CDR3 protein gets one entry in TCRdb, which reprocessed the 5' RACE reads and gives no DNA. Its table lists 420,000 or so distinct CDR3 sequences. The chain couples TRBV5-1 to TRBJ2-7; TCRdb names TRBD2, which stays unverified in the absence of DNA. The source is a human donor with ulcerative colitis or Crohn's disease, or a healthy co-twin of an affected twin (not recorded which). Input material: blood. CDR3 region: CASSLSLSSSYEQYF.